These T cell receptor beta chains were read from a single sample in a study of naive and memory T cell subsets. MiXCR was run by TCRdb on the UMI-ligation and nested PCR reads, yielding one entry per CDR3 protein. Among 99,000 or so distinct CDR3 sequences listed, approximately 15% were seen once. Sequenced sample: naive CD8+ T cells from blood. The receptors here all came from a human donor in good health. Both conserved end residues are part of each CDR3. The D gene is left open where the match is weak. Where a row states a size, it is once, few, many or the class of an expanded clone; other rows omit it.

j_call d_call clone_size v_call cdr3_nt cdr3_aa
TRBJ2-1 NA NA TRBV7-8 TGTGCCAGCAGCTTTGACACTAGCAATGAGCAGTTCTTC CASSFDTSNEQFF
TRBJ2-3 NA many TRBV24-1 TGTGCCACCAGTGACGCCTCCACAGATACGCAGTATTTT CATSDASTDTQYF
TRBJ2-1 NA NA TRBV7-9 TGTGCCAGCACCCCCCACGGGGATGAGCAGTTCTTC CASTPHGDEQFF
TRBJ2-1 TRBD1 NA TRBV20-1 TGCAGTGCTGATCCGCAGGGGGTCCTGCAGTTCTTC CSADPQGVLQFF
TRBJ1-1 NA NA TRBV7-8 TGTGCCAGCGGACCAGGGATCACTGAAGCTTTCTTT CASGPGITEAFF
TRBJ2-7 TRBD2 NA TRBV12-3/TRBV12-4 TGTGCCAGCAGTCGATGGACTAGCGGAGCCTACGAGCAGTACTTC CASSRWTSGAYEQYF
TRBJ2-7 NA NA TRBV6-1 TGTGCCAGCGGTTGGCAGAGCTACGAGCAGTACTTC CASGWQSYEQYF
TRBJ2-1 NA NA TRBV7-9 TGTGCCAGCAGCTTATCGGGCCGGGATGAGCAGTTCTTC CASSLSGRDEQFF
TRBJ2-2 NA few TRBV7-9 TGTGCCAGCAGCCCTCGGCCGGCGAGCACCGGGGAGCTGTTTTTT CASSPRPASTGELFF
TRBJ2-1 TRBD2 NA TRBV15 TGTGCCACCAGCAGAGTACCCTCGGAGGGAGATCAACTAGCGGGAGGGAGGGAGCAGTTCTTC CATSRVPSEGDQLAGGREQFF
TRBJ2-1 TRBD1 few TRBV14 TGTGCCAGCAGCCACGGACAGGTTTTGCATGAGCAGTTCTTC CASSHGQVLHEQFF
TRBJ2-1 NA NA TRBV30 TGTGCCTGGAGCCGTGGCGGGGCTTACAATGAGCAGTTCTTC CAWSRGGAYNEQFF
TRBJ2-3 TRBD2 NA TRBV27 TGTGCCAGCAGTGGGGGGGGACGCACAGATACGCAGTATTTT CASSGGGRTDTQYF
TRBJ1-2 NA many TRBV4-2 TGTGCCAGCAGCCAAGGGGAGGGGGGGGCGGATGGCTACACCTTC CASSQGEGGADGYTF
TRBJ2-1 TRBD1 NA TRBV7-9 TGTGCCAGCAGCCCGATCCCCCAGGGGGCTTGGTACAATGAGCAGTTCTTC CASSPIPQGAWYNEQFF
TRBJ2-6 NA many TRBV27 TGTGCCAGCAGTCCATCCATAAAATTTACCTCTGGGGCCAACGTCCTGACTTTC CASSPSIKFTSGANVLTF
TRBJ2-1 NA few TRBV6-2/TRBV6-3 TGTGCCAGCAGCCTCCTTTCCCCATACAATGAGCAGTTCTTC CASSLLSPYNEQFF
TRBJ2-3 NA NA TRBV2 TGTGCCAGCAGTGAAGGGACCTATACGCAGTATTTT CASSEGTYTQYF
TRBJ2-5 TRBD1 NA TRBV12-3/TRBV12-4 TGTGCCAGCAGTTTTCCAGGGGGTCGGAAGACCCAGTACTTC CASSFPGGRKTQYF
TRBJ2-7 NA NA TRBV29-1 TGCAGCGTTGGGGAGGCCAGCTACGAGCAGTACTTC CSVGEASYEQYF
TRBJ1-1 TRBD1 few TRBV7-9 TGTGCCAGCAGCTTAGCTGGCAGGGGGCGACGTTACACTGAAGCTTTCTTT CASSLAGRGRRYTEAFF
TRBJ1-5 NA NA TRBV11-1 TGTGCCAGCAGCTCAGGACAAAGCAATCAGCCCCAGCATTTT CASSSGQSNQPQHF
TRBJ2-2 NA many TRBV23-1 TGCGCCAGCAGACGGACCTCCGAGCGAGGCGGGGAGCTGTTTTTT CASRRTSERGGELFF
TRBJ2-3 NA NA TRBV6-4 TGTGCCAGCAGTGACGAGGGCACAGATACGCAGTATTTT CASSDEGTDTQYF
TRBJ2-7 NA NA TRBV30 TGTGCCTGGAGTGAGGGCGGTGACGAGCAGTACTTC CAWSEGGDEQYF
TRBJ1-2 NA few TRBV4-3 TGCGCCAGCAGCCAAGCGGCAGGGCGCCGACCCACCTTC CASSQAAGRRPTF
TRBJ2-1 NA few TRBV2 TGTGCCAGCCCGACTGGGAGCTCCTACAATGAGCAGTTCTTC CASPTGSSYNEQFF
TRBJ2-7 NA NA TRBV6-2/TRBV6-3 TGTGCCAGCAGTTACTCATGGCAGTACGAGCAGTACTTC CASSYSWQYEQYF
TRBJ2-7 TRBD1 many TRBV24-1 TGTGCCACCAGTGACACAAAGGGACAGAAAGCCTACGAGCAGTACTTC CATSDTKGQKAYEQYF
TRBJ2-1 TRBD2 NA TRBV4-3 TGCGCCAGCAGCCAAGATAGGAACAGCGTAGCGGGAGGAAATGAGCAGTTCTTC CASSQDRNSVAGGNEQFF
TRBJ1-3 NA NA TRBV4-3 TGCGCCAGCAGCCAGACAATATTCTCAGTGCGTGAGTTCTCTGGAAACACCATATATTTT CASSQTIFSVREFSGNTIYF
TRBJ1-1 NA NA TRBV4-3 TGCGCCAGCAGCCAGTCCCTGTGGTCTGAAGCTTTCTTT CASSQSLWSEAFF
TRBJ1-2 TRBD1 few TRBV19 TGTGCCAGTCGGAGACAGGGGGCAAATGGCTACACCTTC CASRRQGANGYTF
TRBJ2-7 TRBD1 NA TRBV7-9 TGTGCCAGCAGCCACCGGGACAGAGACTACGAGCAGTACTTC CASSHRDRDYEQYF
TRBJ2-3 TRBD2 NA TRBV7-8 TGTGCCAGCAGCTTAACCTTACTAGCGGGTTCCACAGATACGCAGTATTTT CASSLTLLAGSTDTQYF
TRBJ2-1 TRBD2 NA TRBV2 TGTGCCAGCAGTGAAGACGGGAGGGCCGGGAATGAGCAGTTCTTC CASSEDGRAGNEQFF
TRBJ2-5 NA NA TRBV7-9 TGTGCCAGCAGGCCCCGGGACCCGGATCAAGAGACCCAGTACTTC CASRPRDPDQETQYF
TRBJ2-1 TRBD2 many TRBV18 TGTGCCAGCTCAATTTGGGCGGGAGCGAGTAATGAGCAGTTCTTC CASSIWAGASNEQFF
TRBJ2-7 NA few TRBV6-2/TRBV6-3 TGTGCCAGCAGTCCCGGACAGCCCTACGAGCAGTACTTC CASSPGQPYEQYF
TRBJ2-3 NA NA TRBV28 TGTGCCAGATCCCAGGAGGGACACACAGATACGCAGTATTTT CARSQEGHTDTQYF
TRBJ1-2 TRBD1 many TRBV12-3/TRBV12-4 TGTGCCAGCAGCAAGGACAGGGTGTATGGCTACACCTTC CASSKDRVYGYTF
TRBJ2-5 NA few TRBV7-8 TGTGCCAGTAAAAAAACGGTCGGGCTTGAGGAGACCCAGTACTTC CASKKTVGLEETQYF